This TCR beta chain derives from a study of response to subunit inactivated influenza vaccine. Germline V gives CDR1 DFQATT, CDR2 SNEGSKA (reference sequence). The CDR3 is 16 residues long. The junction had 6 bases not matched to a gene; V was cut back by 0 bases and J by 3 bases. Ten or more counts support this clonotype. As yet, its antigen is unknown. Study-wide findings and caveats: Each seasonal influenza vaccination recruits few new T cells, the authors suggested.

Each CDR3 protein is one row after TCRdb ran MiXCR on the RT-PCR reads. This table has more than 450,000 distinct CDR3 sequences, approximately 7.6% appearing once. The chain recombines TRBV20-1 with TRBJ2-1; 9 bases are shared with TRBD2. The starting material was PBMCs from blood, obtained 23 months after vaccination. This TCR derives from a man aged 50 to 69 who received an inactivated influenza vaccine. DNA for the CDR3: TGCAGTGCTAGAGACCGCAGGACTAGCGACTACAATGAGCAGTTCTTC. Translating gives CSARDRRTSDYNEQFF.